This T cell receptor beta chain was documented in a study of T cell responses to AZD1222 COVID-19 vaccine. This CDR3 spans 12 amino acids. V dropped 6 bases and J dropped 10 bases, with 15 bases sitting between them. Germline lookup yields CDR1 MNHEY and CDR2 SVGAGI. Using immunoSEQ multiplex PCR, the repertoire was profiled, and TCRdb retains in-frame clones only, with some absent. Of 100,000 to 150,000 clones in the sample, around 91% were seen once. The gene calls are TRBV6-5 and TRBJ1-2, with D possibly matching TRBD1 (6 bases). The sample consisted of peripheral blood, taken on day 0 of MenACWY control vaccination. The clonotype originates from an adult in good health. The DNA for the CDR3 is TGTGCCAGCAGGAGGGGGGTTCGGGACTACACCTTC. This sequence encodes CASRRGVRDYTF.